This T cell receptor (beta chain) derives from a study of control samples from healthy donors and cancer patients. Trimming shortened V by 2 bases and J by 9 bases, and 17 bases separated the two germline ends. This CDR3 is built from 14 residues. The V gene's germline CDR1 is GTSNPN and CDR2 SVGIG (reference sequence). Sequenced by immunoSEQ multiplex PCR; TCRdb stores in-frame clones only, minus some. The table records 78,000 or so clones, approximately 84% of them present only once. The V and J genes are TRBV30 and TRBJ2-1; D is unresolved. The sequence was collected from a man in his fifties or sixties in good health. Sequences were obtained from blood. In DNA form, the CDR3 reads TGTGCCTGGAGTCTCTGGCCTGCTGGCGGTGAGCAGTTCTTC. As protein: CAWSLWPAGGEQFF.